Listed below are T cell receptor beta chains from one sample, sequenced in a study of T cell responses to AZD1222 COVID-19 vaccine. TCRdb's table, derived via immunoSEQ multiplex PCR, lists solely in-frame clones and lacks some. Counted here are around 140,000 clones, over 80% occurring once; the ten biggest clones make up 3% to 4%. The sample consisted of peripheral blood, taken 28 days after the second AZD1222 dose. These receptors were collected from an adult who received the AZD1222 COVID-19 vaccine. Each CDR3 is given with its conserved first and last residue. D genes are given only for firm matches. Size is omitted from some rows. Given values are once, few, many or a class for expanded clones.

length: 13; size: .; V: TRBV6-2/TRBV6-3; J: TRBJ1-5; D: .; DNA: TGTGCCAGCAGTACACAGAGTCGACAGCCCCAGCATTTT; CDR3: CASSTQSRQPQHF
length: 12; size: .; V: TRBV28; J: TRBJ1-3; D: .; DNA: TGTGCCAGCAGTGTCGGTGGAAACACCATATATTTT; CDR3: CASSVGGNTIYF
length: 15; size: .; V: TRBV5-6; J: TRBJ2-5; D: TRBD1; DNA: TGTGCCAGCAAACCACAGGGGGCGCTTACAGAGACCCAGTACTTC; CDR3: CASKPQGALTETQYF
length: 17; size: once; V: TRBV23-1; J: TRBJ1-3; D: .; DNA: TGCGCCAGCAGTCAATCGCAGGCAGGGGTAGCGGGAAACACCATATATTTT; CDR3: CASSQSQAGVAGNTIYF
length: 14; size: .; V: TRBV28; J: TRBJ2-7; D: .; DNA: TGTGCCAGCAGTGTGGACGGAAACTCCTACGAGCAGTACTTC; CDR3: CASSVDGNSYEQYF
length: 18; size: .; V: TRBV3-1/TRBV3-2; J: TRBJ1-1; D: TRBD1; DNA: TGTGCCAGCAGCCAAGGACAGGGACGGGGCCTTAGGAACACTGAAGCTTTCTTT; CDR3: CASSQGQGRGLRNTEAFF
length: 13; size: .; V: TRBV28; J: TRBJ1-5; D: .; DNA: TGTGCCAGCCTTGGCTATAGCAATCAGCCCCAGCATTTT; CDR3: CASLGYSNQPQHF
length: 14; size: .; V: TRBV28; J: TRBJ1-5; D: .; DNA: TGTGCCACATTCCCACAGGTAAACAATCAGCCCCAGCATTTT; CDR3: CATFPQVNNQPQHF
length: 13; size: .; V: TRBV11-2; J: TRBJ1-2; D: .; DNA: TGTGCCAGCAGCTGGGGCAGGGCGGAAGGCTACACCTTC; CDR3: CASSWGRAEGYTF
length: 13; size: .; V: TRBV20-1; J: TRBJ1-5; D: .; DNA: TGCAGTGCTAGTAGGCAGAATTATCAGCCCCAGCATTTT; CDR3: CSASRQNYQPQHF
length: 14; size: .; V: TRBV4-1; J: TRBJ2-7; D: .; DNA: TGCGCCAGCAGCCAAGGGGTCTACTCCTACGAGCAGTACTTC; CDR3: CASSQGVYSYEQYF
length: 14; size: .; V: TRBV11-2; J: TRBJ1-6; D: .; DNA: TGTGCCAGCAGCTTTGCGGGACCCAATTCACCCCTCCACTTT; CDR3: CASSFAGPNSPLHF
length: 20; size: .; V: TRBV5-1; J: TRBJ2-4; D: TRBD1; DNA: TGCGCCAGCAGCGGGACAGGGGGCGGACGCCGACCTCTAGCCAAAAACATTCAGTACTTC; CDR3: CASSGTGGGRRPLAKNIQYF
length: 15; size: .; V: TRBV28; J: TRBJ2-7; D: .; DNA: TGTGCCAGCAGACCAGGTTGGGGTGAGGTGTACGAGCAGTACTTC; CDR3: CASRPGWGEVYEQYF
length: 15; size: .; V: TRBV28; J: TRBJ1-2; D: .; DNA: TGTGCCAGCAGTCCCGGTGGGGGCGCGGGCTATGGCTACACCTTC; CDR3: CASSPGGGAGYGYTF
length: 14; size: .; V: TRBV24-1; J: TRBJ2-2; D: .; DNA: TGTGCCACCAGTATGAATGTGTTGTCGCGGGAGCTGTTTTTT; CDR3: CATSMNVLSRELFF
length: 14; size: .; V: TRBV7-3; J: TRBJ2-2; D: TRBD1; DNA: TGTGCCAGCAGCGGACAGGCGAACACCGGGGAGCTGTTTTTT; CDR3: CASSGQANTGELFF
length: 13; size: .; V: TRBV27; J: TRBJ1-1; D: .; DNA: TGTGCCAGCAGTTTTTCAGGGCGAACTGAAGCTTTCTTT; CDR3: CASSFSGRTEAFF
length: 18; size: .; V: TRBV11-3; J: TRBJ2-5; D: TRBD2; DNA: TGTGCCAGCAGCTTAGGGCTACTAGCGGGAGGTCAGCAAGAGACCCAGTACTTC; CDR3: CASSLGLLAGGQQETQYF
length: 16; size: .; V: TRBV27; J: TRBJ2-1; D: TRBD2; DNA: TGTGCCAGCAGTTTTTACGGGACTAGCGGGAGTATTGAGCAGTTCTTC; CDR3: CASSFYGTSGSIEQFF
length: 13; size: once; V: TRBV5-4; J: TRBJ2-3; D: .; DNA: TGTGCCAGCAGCTTGTTTGGCACAGATACGCAGTATTTT; CDR3: CASSLFGTDTQYF
length: 15; size: .; V: TRBV15; J: TRBJ2-5; D: TRBD1; DNA: TGTGCCACCAGTCGGACAGGGGAGGCCCAAGAGACCCAGTACTTC; CDR3: CATSRTGEAQETQYF
length: 19; size: .; V: TRBV5-1; J: TRBJ2-2; D: TRBD2; DNA: TGCGCCAGCAGCTTGGCCTTTAGCGGGAGCCTCGCGAACACCGGGGAGCTGTTTTTT; CDR3: CASSLAFSGSLANTGELFF
length: 17; size: .; V: TRBV28; J: TRBJ2-7; D: TRBD2; DNA: TGTGCCAGCAGTTTAGAGACAGCGATGACGGGGGGCTACGAGCAGTACTTC; CDR3: CASSLETAMTGGYEQYF
length: 15; size: .; V: TRBV11-3; J: TRBJ2-2; D: TRBD2; DNA: TGTGCCAGCAGCTTACGGGGGGAGAATTCCGGGGAGCTGTTTTTT; CDR3: CASSLRGENSGELFF
length: 14; size: .; V: TRBV29-1; J: TRBJ1-1; D: .; DNA: TGCAGCGTTGAAACAGGGACCATGAACACTGAAGCTTTCTTT; CDR3: CSVETGTMNTEAFF
length: 17; size: .; V: TRBV27; J: TRBJ2-7; D: TRBD2; DNA: TGTGCCAGCAGTTCCAGACTAGCGGGAGGGTCTTCCTACGAGCAGTACTTC; CDR3: CASSSRLAGGSSYEQYF
length: 18; size: .; V: TRBV5-5; J: TRBJ2-2; D: .; DNA: TGTGCCAGCAGCTTACGACCCGACAGTAACCCAAACACCGGGGAGCTGTTTTTT; CDR3: CASSLRPDSNPNTGELFF
length: 17; size: .; V: TRBV18; J: TRBJ1-2; D: .; DNA: TGTGCCAGCTCACCACCGGGGTTAGGAACCTCTAACTATGGCTACACCTTC; CDR3: CASSPPGLGTSNYGYTF
length: 14; size: .; V: TRBV28; J: TRBJ2-7; D: TRBD1; DNA: TGTGCCAGCAGTTTAAGGACAGGGTCGTACGAGCAGTACTTC; CDR3: CASSLRTGSYEQYF
length: 16; size: .; V: TRBV3-1/TRBV3-2; J: TRBJ2-7; D: .; DNA: TGTGCCAGCAGCCAAGGGGCTGGGGCGGGCCCCTACGAGCAGTACTTC; CDR3: CASSQGAGAGPYEQYF
length: 15; size: .; V: TRBV4-1; J: TRBJ1-4; D: .; DNA: TGCGCCAGCAGCCAAGATAGGACAGAGTATGAAAAACTGTTTTTT; CDR3: CASSQDRTEYEKLFF
length: 14; size: .; V: TRBV30; J: TRBJ2-7; D: .; DNA: TGTGCCTGGAATCTACGGGTCGATTCCTACGAGCAGTACTTC; CDR3: CAWNLRVDSYEQYF
length: 17; size: .; V: TRBV28; J: TRBJ2-3; D: TRBD2; DNA: TGTGCCAGCAGTATAGCGGGAGGCACCCGTTCGGCAGATACGCAGTATTTT; CDR3: CASSIAGGTRSADTQYF
length: 14; size: .; V: TRBV30; J: TRBJ2-5; D: .; DNA: TGTGCCTGGAGTCCGGGTGGACGTCAAGAGACCCAGTACTTC; CDR3: CAWSPGGRQETQYF
length: 15; size: .; V: TRBV25-1; J: TRBJ2-7; D: TRBD1; DNA: TGTGCCAGCAGTGATCCCCGACAGGGGGCTTACGAGCAGTACTTC; CDR3: CASSDPRQGAYEQYF
length: 15; size: .; V: TRBV7-3; J: TRBJ2-3; D: .; DNA: TGTGCCAGCAGCTTAGGCCTAGGCAAGACAGATACGCAGTATTTT; CDR3: CASSLGLGKTDTQYF
length: 17; size: .; V: TRBV27; J: TRBJ1-5; D: TRBD1; DNA: TGTGCCAGCAGGCCATCGACAGGGCAATATAGCAATCAGCCCCAGCATTTT; CDR3: CASRPSTGQYSNQPQHF
length: 14; size: .; V: TRBV28; J: TRBJ1-2; D: .; DNA: TGTGCCAGCACTTCCCCGCAGGGGTACTATGGCTACACCTTC; CDR3: CASTSPQGYYGYTF